This note documents a single T cell receptor beta chain sequence. The length of the CDR3 is 16 residues. Per the germline V gene, CDR1 is SGHAT and CDR2 is FQNNGV. The junction had 5 bases not matched to a gene; V was cut back by 1 base and J by 1 base. This specimen comes from a study of cytomegalovirus exposure and HLA in healthy donors. The donors were part of the roughly 120-subject validation cohort, which stood apart from the roughly 670-subject first cohort. Profiling relied on immunoSEQ multiplex PCR, and the TCRdb table lists in-frame clones only, not all of them. The table has about 360,000 clones, 86% seen once.

The TCR sequence derives from a woman between 18 and 30 years old in good health and CMV-seronegative. Sequences were obtained from PBMCs. V and J are TRBV11-2 and TRBJ2-7, with 9 positions matching TRBD2. The CDR3 coding sequence is TGTGCCAGCAGCTTAGGTCTAGCGGGGACGTCCTACGAGCAGTACTTC. This gives the protein CASSLGLAGTSYEQYF.